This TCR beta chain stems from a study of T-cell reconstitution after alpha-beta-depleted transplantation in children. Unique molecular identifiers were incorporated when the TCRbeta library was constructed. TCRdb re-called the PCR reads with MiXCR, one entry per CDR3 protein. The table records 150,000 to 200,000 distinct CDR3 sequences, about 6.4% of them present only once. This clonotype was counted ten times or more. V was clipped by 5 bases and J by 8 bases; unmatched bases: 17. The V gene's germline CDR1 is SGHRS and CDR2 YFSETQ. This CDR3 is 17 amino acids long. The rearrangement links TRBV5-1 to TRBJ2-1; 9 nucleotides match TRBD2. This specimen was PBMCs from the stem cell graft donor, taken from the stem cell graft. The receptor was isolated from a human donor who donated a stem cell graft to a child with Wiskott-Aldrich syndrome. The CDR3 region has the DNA TGCGCCAGCAGGGGTGCTTGGCTTAGCGGGAGAGTGTATGAGCAGTTCTTC. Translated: CASRGAWLSGRVYEQFF.